This note documents a single T cell receptor beta chain sequence. The antigen is not known. This CDR3 contains 13 residues. Trimming took 6 bases from V and 5 from J, leaving 14 bases between them. CDR1 is LNHDA and CDR2 is SQIVND in the germline V gene (reference sequence). These data originate in a study of CD8+CD57+ T cells in acquired aplastic anemia. Findings and limits, study-wide: Levels of CD8+ Simpson's diversity were not significantly distinct in patients versus controls.

Using genomic DNA as the template, TCR beta VDJ and CDR3 profiling was carried out. TCRdb reprocessed the reads with MiXCR, giving one entry per CDR3 protein. The sample lists 310,000 or so distinct CDR3 sequences, under 65% occurring once. All sequencing subjects had displayed CD8+CD57+ cell expansion on flow cytometry. The sequencing sample was made of sorted CD4+, CD8+, or CD8+CD57+ T cells (not recorded which) from PBMCs. J is TRBJ2-7 and V is TRBV19; the D is unclear. The receptor comes from a human donor with aplastic anemia. The CDR3 sequence: CASRPTTQDEQYF. The CDR3 nucleotides are TGTGCCAGTAGGCCAACTACACAAGACGAGCAGTACTTC.